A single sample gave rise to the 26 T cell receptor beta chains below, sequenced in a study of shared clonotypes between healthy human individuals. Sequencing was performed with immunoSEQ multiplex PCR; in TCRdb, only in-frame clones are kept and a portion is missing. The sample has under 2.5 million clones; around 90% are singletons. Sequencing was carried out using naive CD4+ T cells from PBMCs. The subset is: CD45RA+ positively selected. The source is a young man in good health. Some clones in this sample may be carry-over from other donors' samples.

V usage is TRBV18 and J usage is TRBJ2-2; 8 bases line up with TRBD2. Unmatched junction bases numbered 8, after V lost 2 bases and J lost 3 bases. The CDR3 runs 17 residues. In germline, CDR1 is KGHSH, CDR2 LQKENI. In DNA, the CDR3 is TGTGCCAGCTCACCAGGATCGGGGCGGGAGGACACCGGGGAGCTGTTTTTT. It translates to CASSPGSGREDTGELFF.

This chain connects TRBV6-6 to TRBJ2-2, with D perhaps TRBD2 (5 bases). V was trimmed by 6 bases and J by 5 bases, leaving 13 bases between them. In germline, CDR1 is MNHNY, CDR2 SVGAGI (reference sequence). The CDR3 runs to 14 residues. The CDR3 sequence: CASRTASGTGELFF. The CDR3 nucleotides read TGTGCCAGCAGGACCGCCTCGGGGACCGGGGAGCTGTTTTTT.

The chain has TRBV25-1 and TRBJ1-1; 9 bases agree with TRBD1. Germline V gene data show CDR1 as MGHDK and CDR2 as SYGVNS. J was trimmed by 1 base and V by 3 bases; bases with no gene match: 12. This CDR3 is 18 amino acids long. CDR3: CASSDLTAGTGRNTEAFF. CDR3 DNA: TGTGCCAGCAGTGATTTGACGGCGGGGACAGGGAGGAACACTGAAGCTTTCTTT.

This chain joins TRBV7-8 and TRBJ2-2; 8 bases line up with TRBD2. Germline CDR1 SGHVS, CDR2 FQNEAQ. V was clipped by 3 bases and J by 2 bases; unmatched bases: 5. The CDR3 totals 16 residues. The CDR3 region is CASSFPGGLNTGELFF. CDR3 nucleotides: TGTGCCAGCAGCTTTCCGGGAGGGCTAAACACCGGGGAGCTGTTTTTT.

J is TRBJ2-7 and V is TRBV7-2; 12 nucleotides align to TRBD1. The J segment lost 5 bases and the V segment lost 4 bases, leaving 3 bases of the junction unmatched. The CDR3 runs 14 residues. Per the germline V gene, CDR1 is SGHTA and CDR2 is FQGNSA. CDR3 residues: CASSWDRGQNEQYF. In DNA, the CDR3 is TGTGCCAGCAGCTGGGACAGGGGGCAGAACGAGCAGTACTTC. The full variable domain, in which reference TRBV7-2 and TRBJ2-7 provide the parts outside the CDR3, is GAGVSQSPSNKVTEKGKDVELRCDPISGHTALYWYRQSLGQGLEFLIYFQGNSAPDKSGLPSDRFSAERTGGSVSTLTIQRTQQEDSAVYLCASSWDRGQNEQYFGPGTRLTVT.

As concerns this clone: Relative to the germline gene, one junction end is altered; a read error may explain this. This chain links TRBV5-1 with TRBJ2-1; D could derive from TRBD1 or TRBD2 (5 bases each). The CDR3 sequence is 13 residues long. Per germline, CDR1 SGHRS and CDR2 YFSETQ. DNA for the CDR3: TGCGCCGGCAGCGGTCTTATGGGGGATGAGCAGTTCTTC. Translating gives CAGSGLMGDEQFF.

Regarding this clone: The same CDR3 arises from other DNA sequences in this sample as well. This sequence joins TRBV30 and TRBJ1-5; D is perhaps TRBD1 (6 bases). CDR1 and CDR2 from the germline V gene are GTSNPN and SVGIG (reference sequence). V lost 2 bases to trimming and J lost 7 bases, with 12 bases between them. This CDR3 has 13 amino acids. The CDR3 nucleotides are TGTGCCTGGAGTTCCCAGGGGAGGCAGCCCCAGCATTTT. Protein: CAWSSQGRQPQHF.

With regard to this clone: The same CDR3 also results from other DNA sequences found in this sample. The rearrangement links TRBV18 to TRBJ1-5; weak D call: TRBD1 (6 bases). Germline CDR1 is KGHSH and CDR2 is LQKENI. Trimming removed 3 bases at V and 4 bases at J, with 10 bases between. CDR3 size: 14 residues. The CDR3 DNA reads TGTGCCAGCTCACCTGGGGGCGGGAATCAGCCCCAGCATTTT. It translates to CASSPGGGNQPQHF.

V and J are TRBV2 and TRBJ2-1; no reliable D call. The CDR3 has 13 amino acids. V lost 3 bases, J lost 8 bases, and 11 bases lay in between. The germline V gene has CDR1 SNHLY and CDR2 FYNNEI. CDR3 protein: CASSDSSSHEQFF. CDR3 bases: TGTGCCAGCAGTGATAGCAGTTCCCATGAGCAGTTCTTC.

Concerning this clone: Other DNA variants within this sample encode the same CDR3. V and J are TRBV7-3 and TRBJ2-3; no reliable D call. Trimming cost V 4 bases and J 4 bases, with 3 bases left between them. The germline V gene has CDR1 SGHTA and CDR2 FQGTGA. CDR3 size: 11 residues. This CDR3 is CASSSSDTQYF. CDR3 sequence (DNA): TGTGCCAGCAGCTCGTCAGATACGCAGTATTTT. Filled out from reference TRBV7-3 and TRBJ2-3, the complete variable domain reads GAGVSQTPSNKVTEKGKYVELRCDPISGHTALYWYRQSLGQGPEFLIYFQGTGAADDSGLPNDRFFAVRPEGSVSTLKIQRTERGDSAVYLCASSSSDTQYFGPGTRLTVL.

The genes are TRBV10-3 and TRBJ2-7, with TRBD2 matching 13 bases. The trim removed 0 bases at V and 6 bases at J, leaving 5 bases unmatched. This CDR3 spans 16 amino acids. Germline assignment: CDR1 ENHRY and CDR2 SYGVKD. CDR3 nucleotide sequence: TGTGCCATCAGTGAGTCGGGACTAGCGGGAAGGGGCGAGCAGTACTTC. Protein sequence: CAISESGLAGRGEQYF.

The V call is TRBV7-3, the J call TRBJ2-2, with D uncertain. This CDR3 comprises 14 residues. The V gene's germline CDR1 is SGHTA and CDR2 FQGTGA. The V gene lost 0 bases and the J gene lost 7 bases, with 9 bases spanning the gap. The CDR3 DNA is TGTGCCAGCAGCTTAACGGCAACGATCGGGGAGCTGTTTTTT. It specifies CASSLTATIGELFF.

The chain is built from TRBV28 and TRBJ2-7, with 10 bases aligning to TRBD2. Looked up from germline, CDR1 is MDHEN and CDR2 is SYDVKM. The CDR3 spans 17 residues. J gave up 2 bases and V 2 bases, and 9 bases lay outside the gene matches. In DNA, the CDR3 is TGTGCCAGCAGTTTAAATGCAGCGGGAGGGTACCCCTACGAGCAGTACTTC. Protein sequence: CASSLNAAGGYPYEQYF.

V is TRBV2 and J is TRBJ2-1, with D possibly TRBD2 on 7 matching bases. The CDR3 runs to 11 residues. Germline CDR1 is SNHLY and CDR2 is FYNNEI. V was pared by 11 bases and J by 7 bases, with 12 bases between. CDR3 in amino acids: CARGGVNEQFF. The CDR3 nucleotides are TGTGCCCGAGGGGGGGTTAATGAGCAGTTCTTC.

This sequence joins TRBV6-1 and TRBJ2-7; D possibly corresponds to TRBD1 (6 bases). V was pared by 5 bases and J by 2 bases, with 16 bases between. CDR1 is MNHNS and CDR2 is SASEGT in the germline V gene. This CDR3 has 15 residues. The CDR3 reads CASSRLSDSTYEQYF. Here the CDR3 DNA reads TGTGCCAGCAGTCGGCTGTCGGACAGCACCTACGAGCAGTACTTC.

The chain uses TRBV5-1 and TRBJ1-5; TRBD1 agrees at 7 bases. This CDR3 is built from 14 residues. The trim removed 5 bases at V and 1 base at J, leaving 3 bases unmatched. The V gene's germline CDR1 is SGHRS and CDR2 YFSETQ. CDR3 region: CASSSGGSNQPQHF. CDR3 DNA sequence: TGCGCCAGCAGTTCAGGGGGGAGCAATCAGCCCCAGCATTTT.

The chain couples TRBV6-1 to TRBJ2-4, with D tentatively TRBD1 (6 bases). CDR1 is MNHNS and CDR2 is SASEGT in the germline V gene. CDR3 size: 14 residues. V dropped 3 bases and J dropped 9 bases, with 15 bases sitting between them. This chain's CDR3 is CASSDAGKGGIQYF. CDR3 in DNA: TGTGCCAGCAGTGATGCAGGGAAAGGGGGCATTCAGTACTTC.

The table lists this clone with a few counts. CDR3 amino acids: CATESSYEQYF. CDR3 coding DNA: TGTGCCACTGAGAGCTCCTACGAGCAGTACTTC. This chain joins TRBV10-3 and TRBJ2-7, with D unclear. CDR1 and CDR2 from the germline V gene are ENHRY and SYGVKD. V gave up 10 bases and J gave up 0 bases, with 7 bases separating them. There are 11 residues in the CDR3.

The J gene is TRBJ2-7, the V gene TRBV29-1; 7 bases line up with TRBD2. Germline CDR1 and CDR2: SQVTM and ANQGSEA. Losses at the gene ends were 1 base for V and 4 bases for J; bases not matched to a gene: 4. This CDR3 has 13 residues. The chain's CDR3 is CSVEAGGGYEQYF. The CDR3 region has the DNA TGCAGCGTTGAAGCGGGGGGAGGATACGAGCAGTACTTC.

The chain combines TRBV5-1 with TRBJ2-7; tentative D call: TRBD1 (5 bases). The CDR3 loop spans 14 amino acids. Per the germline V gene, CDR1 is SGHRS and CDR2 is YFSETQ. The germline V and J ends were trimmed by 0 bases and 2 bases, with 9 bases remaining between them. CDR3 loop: CASSLESGPYEQYF. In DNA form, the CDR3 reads TGCGCCAGCAGCTTGGAGTCAGGGCCCTACGAGCAGTACTTC.

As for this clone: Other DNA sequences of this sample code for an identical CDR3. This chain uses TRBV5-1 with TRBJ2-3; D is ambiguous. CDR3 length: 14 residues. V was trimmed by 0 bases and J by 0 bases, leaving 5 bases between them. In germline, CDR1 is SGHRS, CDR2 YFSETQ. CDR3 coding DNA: TGCGCCAGCAGCTTGGAGTCTAGCACAGATACGCAGTATTTT. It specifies CASSLESSTDTQYF.

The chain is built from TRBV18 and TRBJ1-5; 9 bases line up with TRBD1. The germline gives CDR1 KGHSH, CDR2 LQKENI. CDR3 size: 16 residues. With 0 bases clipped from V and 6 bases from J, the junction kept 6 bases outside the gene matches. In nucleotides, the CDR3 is TGTGCCAGCTCACCACCGAACACAGGGGGCTTTCAGCCCCAGCATTTT. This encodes CASSPPNTGGFQPQHF.

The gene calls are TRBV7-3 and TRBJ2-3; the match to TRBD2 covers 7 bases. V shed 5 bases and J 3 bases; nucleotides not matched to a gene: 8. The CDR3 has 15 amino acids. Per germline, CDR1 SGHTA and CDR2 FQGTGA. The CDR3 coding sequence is TGTGCCAGCAGCGCATGGGGGGGTAGTACAGATACGCAGTATTTT. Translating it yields CASSAWGGSTDTQYF.

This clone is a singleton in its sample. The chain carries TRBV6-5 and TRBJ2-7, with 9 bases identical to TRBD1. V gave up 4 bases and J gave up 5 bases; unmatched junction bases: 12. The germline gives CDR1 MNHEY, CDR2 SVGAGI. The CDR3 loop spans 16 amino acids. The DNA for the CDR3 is TGTGCCAGCAGTTCTCTTCGTCGGGACAGGGTCCACGAGCAGTACTTC. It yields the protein CASSSLRRDRVHEQYF.

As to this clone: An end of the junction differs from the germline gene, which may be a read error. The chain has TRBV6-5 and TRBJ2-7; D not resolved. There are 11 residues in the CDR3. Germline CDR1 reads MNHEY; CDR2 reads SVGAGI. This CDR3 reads CASGPAYEQYF. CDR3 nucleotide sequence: TGTGCCAGCGGACCCGCCTATGAGCAGTACTTC.

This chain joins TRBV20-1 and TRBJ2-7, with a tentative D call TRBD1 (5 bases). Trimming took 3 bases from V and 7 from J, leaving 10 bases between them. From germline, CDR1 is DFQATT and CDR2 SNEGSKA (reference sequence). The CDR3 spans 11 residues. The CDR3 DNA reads TGCAGTGCTAGTCAGGGTCCGGAGCAGTACTTC. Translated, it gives CSASQGPEQYF.